This T cell receptor (beta chain) emerged from a study of shared clonotypes between healthy human individuals (TCRdb year 2020). At the level of the whole study: A few men and a couple of women, aged 18 to 49 years, made up the cohort. For each donor, CD4 naive and CD4 memory were each given three plates, CD8 naive was given two plates, and CD8 memory was given one plate. Blood TCR repertoires of about five healthy adults were deeply sequenced to estimate repertoire size and the extent of clonotype sharing between individuals. Different laboratories and diverse techniques were used to prepare libraries and sequence TCR repertoires, to increase sequencing depth and limit assay-specific biases. Per donor, leukapheresis produced somewhere between about 0.8 and 9.5 billion PBMCs. The paper as a whole reports these results and caveats: The genetic and exposure-history diversity represented was limited by the small number of donors. Larger estimated clonotype richness was generally found for naive subsets than for memory subsets. Incomplete sequencing was indicated by rarefaction of sorted-subset datasets, despite the large sequencing depth. Higher generation probabilities were observed for clonotypes shared by all four sorted-subset donors than for non-shared clonotypes. Pairwise subsampling led to the expectation that sequencing depth would affect the degree of clonotype sharing among donors. Sampling was restricted to blood, and TCR repertoires in tissues likely differ from the TCR repertoires found in blood. When a few donors were compared, the shared fraction of clonotypes was around 5% for naive CD4, around 3.5% for naive CD8, roughly 2.5% for memory CD4, and 0.3% to 0.5% for memory CD8.

The donors were healthy, HIV-negative adults with no recently reported acute infections or vaccinations. All donors were Caucasian adults living in Nashville, Tennessee, USA. CD8 memory samples consisted of magnetically selected CD45RO+ cells combined with CCR7-negative CD45RA+ effector memory (TemRA) cells. Blood was collected by leukapheresis, and PBMCs were isolated by Ficoll-Histopaque density gradient centrifugation and then cryopreserved in liquid nitrogen vapor phase. Purity and quantity of every magnetically sorted T cell population were checked by analytical flow cytometry. Each sorted fraction had its genomic DNA isolated and then quantified by UV absorbance on a Nanodrop 2000c. Including the terminal cysteine and phenylalanine, the CDR3 comprises 15 residues. Kept here is only the CDR3 DNA, which spans 45 bases and is read in frame from base 1. The germline V gene (reference sequence) supplies CDR1 MNHEY and CDR2 SMNVEV. V is cut by 2 bases and J by 2 bases, and the space between the germline ends is 13 bases.

As for this clone: No antigen is known for it. No quality values exist for individual bases; no much larger clone is one base distant.

Using the deep immunoSEQ assay, TCR CDR3 regions were amplified from genomic DNA by multiplex PCR. For each cell subset, the extracted genomic DNA was distributed evenly across all wells of several immunoSEQ 96-well plates, and each plate served as one replicate. For sorted subsets, approximately 210 ng of genomic DNA, equivalent to 25,000 to 30,000 T cell genomes, went into each replicate PCR. Purified libraries were quantified with a Qubit 3.0 fluorometer, sized on a Bioanalyzer 2100, and re-quantified with the KAPA Library Quantification kit. A separate single-read 150-cycle Illumina NextSeq 550 flow cell was used to sequence each immunoSEQ 96-well plate. As for the original processing: Because the immunoSEQ output held only junctional sequences and lacked quality scores, the filtering could not match the filtering applied to full-length reads. To assign V/J genes and CDR3, sequences were annotated using PyIR, a Python wrapper for IgBLAST v1.9, with IMGT germline references. Reads were filtered out if the reads had weak V/J assignments (E-value above 1e-6), no CDR3, stop codons, out-of-frame junctions, or ambiguous translated residues. V3J clonotypes were defined as sequences sharing the same inferred V gene, J gene, and CDR3 amino acid sequence. Percentage overlap between repertoires was computed as shared unique clonotypes divided by the size of the smaller repertoire. Richness of each repertoire was evaluated using RTK rarefaction, the Chao1 estimator, and Recon v2.1 estimates of unobserved clonotypes. Generation probabilities for all TCRbeta clonotypes obtained by the gDNA method from a handful of donors were computed using OLGA. The table was pulled from immuneACCESS by TCRdb, which kept in-frame rearrangements only. Such tables lose some clones; where checked, under half of the loss comes from unresolved V genes, and the rest has no known cause. V, J and clone size were drawn from that table, and D and trimming were deduced from the DNA. The sample data list 650,000 to 700,000 clones, and 90% of these were observed just once. The top ten clonotypes cover 30% to 35% of the sample.

Sequencing was carried out using memory CD8+ T cells from PBMCs. The sample's cell subset or site label, decoded: CD45RO+ cells pooled with CCR7-negative TemRA cells. The V gene is TRBV27 and the J gene is TRBJ2-7; matching of 6 bases hints at TRBD1 as the D gene. The clonotype comes from a man aged 18 to 30 in good health. Some clones in this sample may be carry-over from other donors' samples. The base sequence is TGTGCCAGCAGTTTAAGAATAGGGGGAGCCTACGAGCAGTACTTC. Translated, it gives CASSLRIGGAYEQYF.